This TCR beta chain was identified in a study of shared clonotypes between healthy human individuals. Overall study context: For every donor, three CD4 naive, three CD4 memory, two CD8 naive and one CD8 memory plates were used. Study conclusions and caveats: Donors were few, which limited the genetic and exposure-history diversity represented. Compared with memory subsets, naive subsets generally had larger estimated richness.

As for this clone: Its antigen is undetermined.

CD45RO negativity and positive selection for CCR7 defined naive CD8 cells, a population that excluded terminally differentiated effector memory CD45RA+ cells. The CDR3 has 14 residues. V was clipped by 2 bases and J by 0 bases, with 9 bases between them. The germline V gene encodes CDR1 SGHRS and CDR2 YFSETQ. The assay was immunoSEQ multiplex PCR, and TCRdb's table has in-frame clones only and misses some. The table has 2 million to 2.5 million clones, 85% to 95% seen once. The chain carries TRBV5-1 and TRBJ2-7, with D possibly being TRBD1 (6 bases). Specimen: naive CD8+ T cells from PBMCs. The receptor was derived from a man aged 18 to 35 in good health. Some clones in this sample may be carry-over from other donors' samples. The CDR3 here is CASSLTGPSYEQYF. The CDR3 DNA reads as TGCGCCAGCAGCTTAACAGGGCCCTCCTACGAGCAGTACTTC.